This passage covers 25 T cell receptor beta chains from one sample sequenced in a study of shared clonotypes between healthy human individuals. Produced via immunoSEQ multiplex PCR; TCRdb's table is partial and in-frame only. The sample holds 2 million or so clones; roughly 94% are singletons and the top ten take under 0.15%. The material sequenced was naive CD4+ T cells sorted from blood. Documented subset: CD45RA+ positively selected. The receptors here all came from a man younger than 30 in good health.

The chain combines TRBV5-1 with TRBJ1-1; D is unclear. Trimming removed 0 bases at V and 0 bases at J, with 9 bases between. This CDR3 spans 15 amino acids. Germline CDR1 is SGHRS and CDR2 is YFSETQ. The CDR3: CASSLVGSLNTEAFF. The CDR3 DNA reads TGCGCCAGCAGCTTGGTCGGCAGCTTGAACACTGAAGCTTTCTTT.

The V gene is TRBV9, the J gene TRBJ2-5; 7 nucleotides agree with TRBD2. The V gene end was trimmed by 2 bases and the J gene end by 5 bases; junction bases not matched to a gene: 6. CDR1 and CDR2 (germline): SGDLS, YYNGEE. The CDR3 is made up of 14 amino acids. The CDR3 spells CASSVGTIEETQYF. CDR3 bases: TGTGCCAGCAGCGTCGGGACTATCGAGGAGACCCAGTACTTC.

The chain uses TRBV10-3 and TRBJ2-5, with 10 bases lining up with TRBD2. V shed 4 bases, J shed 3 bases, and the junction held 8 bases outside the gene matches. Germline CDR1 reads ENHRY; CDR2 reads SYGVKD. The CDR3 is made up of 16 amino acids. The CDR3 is CAISGPPTSGEETQYF. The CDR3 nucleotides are TGTGCCATCAGTGGGCCCCCCACTAGCGGGGAAGAGACCCAGTACTTC.

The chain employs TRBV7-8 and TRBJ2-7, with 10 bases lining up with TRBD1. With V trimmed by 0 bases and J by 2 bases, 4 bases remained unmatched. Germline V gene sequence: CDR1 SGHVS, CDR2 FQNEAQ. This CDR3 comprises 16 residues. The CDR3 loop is CASSLASTGGPYEQYF. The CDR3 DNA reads TGTGCCAGCAGCTTAGCCTCGACAGGGGGCCCCTACGAGCAGTACTTC.

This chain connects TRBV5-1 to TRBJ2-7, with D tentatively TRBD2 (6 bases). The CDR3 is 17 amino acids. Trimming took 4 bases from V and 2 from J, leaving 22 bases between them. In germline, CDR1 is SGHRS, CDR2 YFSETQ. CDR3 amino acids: CASSLAGGGNKAYEQYF. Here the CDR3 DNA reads TGCGCCAGCAGCCTGGCAGGTGGGGGGAACAAAGCCTACGAGCAGTACTTC.

CDR3 DNA: TGTGCCAGCAGCGCTAGTCACTTTAACACTGAAGCTTTCTTT. It encodes CASSASHFNTEAFF. The chain carries TRBV9 and TRBJ1-1; no clear D gene. Trimming stripped 3 bases from V and 2 bases from J, with 11 bases between. The V gene's germline CDR1 is SGDLS and CDR2 YYNGEE. There are 14 residues in the CDR3.

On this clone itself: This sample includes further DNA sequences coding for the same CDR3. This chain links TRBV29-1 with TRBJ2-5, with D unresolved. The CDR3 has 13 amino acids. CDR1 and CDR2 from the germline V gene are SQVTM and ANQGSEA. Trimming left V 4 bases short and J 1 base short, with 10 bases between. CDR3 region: CSVVPGPQETQYF. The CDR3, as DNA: TGCAGCGTTGTTCCAGGCCCCCAAGAGACCCAGTACTTC.

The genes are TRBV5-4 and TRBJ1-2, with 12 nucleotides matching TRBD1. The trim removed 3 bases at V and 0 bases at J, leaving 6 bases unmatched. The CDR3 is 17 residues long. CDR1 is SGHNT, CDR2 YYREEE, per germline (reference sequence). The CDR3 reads CASSWGQGASSNYGYTF. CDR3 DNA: TGTGCCAGCAGCTGGGGACAGGGGGCATCATCTAACTATGGCTACACCTTC. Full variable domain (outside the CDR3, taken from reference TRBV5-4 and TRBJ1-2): ETGVTQSPTHLIKTRGQQVTLRCSSQSGHNTVSWYQQALGQGPQFIFQYYREEENGRGNFPPRFSGLQFPNYSSELNVNALELDDSALYLCASSWGQGASSNYGYTFGSGTRLTVV.

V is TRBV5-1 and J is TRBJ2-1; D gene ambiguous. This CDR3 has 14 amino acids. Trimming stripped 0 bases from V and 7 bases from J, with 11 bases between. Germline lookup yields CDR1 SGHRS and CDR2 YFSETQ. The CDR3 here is CASSLVGGVNEQFF. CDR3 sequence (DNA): TGCGCCAGCAGCTTGGTGGGTGGGGTGAATGAGCAGTTCTTC.

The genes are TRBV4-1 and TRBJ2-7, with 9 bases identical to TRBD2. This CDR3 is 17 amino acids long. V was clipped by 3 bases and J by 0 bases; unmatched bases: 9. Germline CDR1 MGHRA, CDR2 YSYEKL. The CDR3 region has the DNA TGCGCCAGCAGCCAGGAGACGAGCGGGGGGTTCTCCTACGAGCAGTACTTC. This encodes CASSQETSGGFSYEQYF.

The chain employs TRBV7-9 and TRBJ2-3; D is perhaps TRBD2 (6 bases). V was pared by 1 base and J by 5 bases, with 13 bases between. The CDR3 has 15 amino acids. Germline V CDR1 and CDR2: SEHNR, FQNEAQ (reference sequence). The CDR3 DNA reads TGTGCCAGCAGCTTAGAAGGCGGGGTTGGAGATACGCAGTATTTT. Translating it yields CASSLEGGVGDTQYF.

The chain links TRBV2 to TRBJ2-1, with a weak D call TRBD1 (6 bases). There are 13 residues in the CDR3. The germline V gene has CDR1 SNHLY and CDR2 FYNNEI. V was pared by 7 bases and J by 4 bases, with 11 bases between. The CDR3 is CASKDRMYNEQFF. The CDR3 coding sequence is TGTGCCAGCAAGGACAGAATGTACAATGAGCAGTTCTTC.

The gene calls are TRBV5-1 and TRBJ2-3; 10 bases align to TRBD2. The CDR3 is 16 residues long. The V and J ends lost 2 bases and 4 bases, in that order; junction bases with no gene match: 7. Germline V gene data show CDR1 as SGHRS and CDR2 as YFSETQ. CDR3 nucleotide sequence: TGCGCCAGCAGCTTCATAGCGGGGGGCCAGTCAGATACGCAGTATTTT. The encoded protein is CASSFIAGGQSDTQYF.

CDR3 amino acids: CASRGGPSDTQYF. CDR3 in DNA: TGTGCCAGCAGGGGGGGGCCCTCAGATACGCAGTATTTT. V usage is TRBV6-1 and J usage is TRBJ2-3; tentative D call: TRBD2 (7 bases). CDR1 and CDR2 from the germline V gene are MNHNS and SASEGT. This CDR3 is built from 13 residues. Deletions cut 6 bases from V and 4 bases from J, with 11 bases between.

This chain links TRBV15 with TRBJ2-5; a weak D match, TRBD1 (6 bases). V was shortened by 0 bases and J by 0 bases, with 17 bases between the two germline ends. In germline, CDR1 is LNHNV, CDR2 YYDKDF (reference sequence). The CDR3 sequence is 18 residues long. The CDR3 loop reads CATSRDSSGRGDQETQYF. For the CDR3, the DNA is TGTGCCACCAGCAGAGATTCTTCGGGCAGGGGCGACCAAGAGACCCAGTACTTC.

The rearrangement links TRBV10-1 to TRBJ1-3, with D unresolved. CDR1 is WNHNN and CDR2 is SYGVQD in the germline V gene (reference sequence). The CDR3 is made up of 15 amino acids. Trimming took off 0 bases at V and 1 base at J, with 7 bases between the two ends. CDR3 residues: CASSESGLSGNTIYF. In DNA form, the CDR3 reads TGCGCCAGCAGTGAGTCCGGGTTGTCTGGAAACACCATATATTTT.

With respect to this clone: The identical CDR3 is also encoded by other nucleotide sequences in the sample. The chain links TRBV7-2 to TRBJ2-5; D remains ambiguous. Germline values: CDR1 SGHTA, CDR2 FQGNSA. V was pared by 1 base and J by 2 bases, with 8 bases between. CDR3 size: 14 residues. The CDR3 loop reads CASSLGAAQETQYF. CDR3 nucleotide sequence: TGTGCCAGCAGCTTAGGGGCGGCACAAGAGACCCAGTACTTC.

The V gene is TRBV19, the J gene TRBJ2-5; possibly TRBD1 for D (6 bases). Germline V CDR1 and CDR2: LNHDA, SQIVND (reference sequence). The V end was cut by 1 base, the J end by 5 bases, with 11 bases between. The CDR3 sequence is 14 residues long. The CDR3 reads CASSIAQGKETQYF. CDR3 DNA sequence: TGTGCCAGTAGTATAGCCCAGGGGAAGGAGACCCAGTACTTC.

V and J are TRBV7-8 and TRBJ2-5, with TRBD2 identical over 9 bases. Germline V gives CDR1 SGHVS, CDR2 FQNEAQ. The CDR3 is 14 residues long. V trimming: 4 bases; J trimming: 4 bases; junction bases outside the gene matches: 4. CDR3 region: CASSSGTSRETQYF. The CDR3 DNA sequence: TGTGCCAGCAGCTCCGGGACTAGCAGAGAGACCCAGTACTTC. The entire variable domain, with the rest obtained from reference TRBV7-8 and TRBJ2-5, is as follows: GAGVSQSPRYKVAKRGQDVALRCDPISGHVSLFWYQQALGQGPEFLTYFQNEAQLDKSGLPSDRFFAERPEGSVSTLKIQRTQQEDSAVYLCASSSGTSRETQYFGPGTRLLVL.

The CDR3 region is CASSYSGGVAYEQYF. CDR3 bases: TGTGCCAGCAGCTATAGCGGGGGTGTGGCCTACGAGCAGTACTTC. The V gene is TRBV11-2, the J gene TRBJ2-7; TRBD2 aligns across 9 bases. Unmatched junction bases numbered 6, after V lost 4 bases and J lost 2 bases. Per germline, CDR1 SGHAT and CDR2 FQNNGV. The CDR3 has 15 amino acids.

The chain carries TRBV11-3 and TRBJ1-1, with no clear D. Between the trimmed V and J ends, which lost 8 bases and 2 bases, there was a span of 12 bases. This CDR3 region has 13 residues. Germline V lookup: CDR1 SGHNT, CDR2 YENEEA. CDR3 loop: CASGQFGNTEAFF. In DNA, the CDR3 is TGTGCCAGCGGGCAATTCGGAAACACTGAAGCTTTCTTT.

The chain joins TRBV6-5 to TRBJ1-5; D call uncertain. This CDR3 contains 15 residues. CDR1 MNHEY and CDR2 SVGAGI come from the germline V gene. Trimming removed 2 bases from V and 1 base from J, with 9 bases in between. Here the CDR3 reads CASSYGRSSNQPQHF. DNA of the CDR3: TGTGCCAGCAGTTACGGTCGGAGCAGCAATCAGCCCCAGCATTTT.

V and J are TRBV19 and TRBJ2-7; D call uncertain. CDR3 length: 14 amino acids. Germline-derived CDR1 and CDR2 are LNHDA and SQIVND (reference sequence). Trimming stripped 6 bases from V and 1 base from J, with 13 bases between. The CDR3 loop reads CASRVDSLSYEQYF. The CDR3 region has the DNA TGTGCCAGTAGGGTAGACTCTCTTTCCTACGAGCAGTACTTC.

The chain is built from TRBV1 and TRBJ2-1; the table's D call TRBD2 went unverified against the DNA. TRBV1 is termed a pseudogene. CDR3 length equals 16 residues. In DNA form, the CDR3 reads TGCACCAGCAGCCAAACCCTAGCGGGGACGTTCAATGAGCAGTTCTTC. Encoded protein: CTSSQTLAGTFNEQFF.

CDR3 in amino acids: CASSFSGRPSYNEQFF. The CDR3 DNA reads as TGTGCCAGCAGCTTTAGCGGGAGGCCGTCCTACAATGAGCAGTTCTTC. The genes are TRBV7-2 and TRBJ2-1; 10 bases line up with TRBD2. The germline CDR1 and CDR2 sequences are SGHTA and FQGNSA. This CDR3 region has 16 residues. Trimming cost V 3 bases and J 1 base; bases outside gene matches: 3.